This TCR beta chain was identified during a study of CD8+ T cells in alopecia areata. The CDR3 loop spans 14 amino acids. V was trimmed by 0 bases and J by 2 bases, leaving 8 bases between them. The germline CDR1 and CDR2 sequences are MGHRA and YSYEKL. Documented treatment: oral pan-JAK inhibitor, 5-10 mg twice daily. It was cDNA, reverse transcribed from extracted RNA, that served as the sequencing template. Sequencing was performed with immunoSEQ multiplex PCR; in TCRdb, only in-frame clones are kept and a portion is missing. The sample has 200,000 to 250,000 clones; roughly 64% are singletons. The receptor was derived from a human donor with alopecia areata. Specimen: CD4+ T cells sorted from blood, collected at week 4, from a patient treated with tofacitinib. The V and J genes are TRBV4-1 and TRBJ2-7; the D gene is possibly TRBD1 (6 bases). CDR3 DNA: TGCGCCAGCAGCCAAGAACAGGGAACCTACGAGCAGTACTTC. This sequence encodes CASSQEQGTYEQYF.